This T cell receptor (beta chain) was profiled in a study of T cell repertoires in cytomegalovirus infection. Study-wide context: Indicated by public TCR beta signatures were CMV infection and matching HLA type.

Regarding the study as a whole: HLA-C-restricted, CMV-specific TCR beta clonotypes were dominant ex vivo. Totalled public TCR beta family frequency picked out people who carried CMV plus the relevant HLA.

In TCRdb, the reads were re-called with MiXCR into one record per CDR3 protein. The sample consists of under 200,000 distinct CDR3 sequences, 25% to 30% of them appearing once. The V end was cut by 3 bases, the J end by 10 bases, with 13 bases between. The CDR3 covers 13 residues. Concerning this clonotype: What it binds is not known.

The source of this sequence is a human donor in good health (CMV status not recorded). Some clones in this sample may be carry-over from other donors' samples. The chain is built from TRBV12-3 or TRBV12-4 and TRBJ2-1; D uncertain. The sequenced sample consisted of PBMCs. The CDR3 loop is CASSLFGMWEQFF. Here the CDR3 DNA reads TGTGCCAGCAGTTTGTTTGGGATGTGGGAGCAGTTCTTC.